The T cell receptor (beta chain) under discussion was sequenced for a study of OX40 agonist ivuxolimab in advanced cancers. In the study overall: Patients in the trial were receiving intravenous ivuxolimab every 2 weeks, at doses of 0.01 to 10 mg/kg. Partial responses were achieved by three patients, of whom one had hepatocellular carcinoma and two had cutaneous melanoma. Regarding the study as a whole: Clonal expansion was among the lowest in partial responders at 0.1-3.0 mg/kg, especially CD8+.

As regards this clone: Antigen specificity is unknown.

Using immunoSEQ multiplex PCR, the repertoire was profiled, and TCRdb retains in-frame clones only, with some absent. Here the sample spans under 100,000 clones, over 75% being singletons. The investigators sampled blood at baseline, at cycle 4 day 1, and at cycle 7 day 1. Specimen: CD4+ or CD8+ T cells sorted from blood, collected in a trial of the OX40 agonist ivuxolimab. The clonotype was recovered from an adult with an advanced solid tumor such as melanoma, head and neck, liver or kidney cancer.

The CDR3 DNA sequence: TGCGCCAGCAGCCCACGAGGGGGGACAGGGCAGACCCCTGAAGCTTTCTTT. Protein: CASSPRGGTGQTPEAFF. The chain combines TRBV4-1 with TRBJ1-1; 9 bases fit TRBD1. CDR3 size: 17 residues. The V and J ends lost 4 bases and 6 bases, in that order; junction bases with no gene match: 15. Germline CDR1 MGHRA, CDR2 YSYEKL.